Below, 10 T cell receptor beta chains from the same sample are listed, as sequenced in a study of T cell repertoires in cytomegalovirus infection. TCRdb called the reads again in MiXCR, with one record for every CDR3 protein. The sample has roughly 310,000 distinct CDR3 sequences, under 35% seen once. Antigens for these TCRs are unknown. The sample in question was cultured PBMCs, obtained from culture after CMV antigen stimulation. The receptors stem from a human donor in good health (CMV status not recorded). Some clones in this sample may be carry-over from other donors' samples.

This clonotype came up many times. The chain couples TRBV28 to TRBJ1-2; D is unclear. The CDR3 sequence is 14 residues long. Germline V gene data show CDR1 as MDHEN and CDR2 as SYDVKM. The V end lost 11 bases, the J end lost 3 bases, and 19 bases lay between the germline ends. CDR3 sequence: CAACRAGLYYGYTF. The DNA for the CDR3 is TGTGCCGCGTGCCGGGCAGGCCTATACTATGGCTACACCTTC.

This clonotype was seen a single time. The gene calls are TRBV19 and TRBJ2-1; possible D gene TRBD1, 6 bases. V was shortened by 5 bases and J by 5 bases, with 16 bases between the two germline ends. Per the germline V gene, CDR1 is LNHDA and CDR2 is SQIVND (reference sequence). The CDR3 covers 15 residues. CDR3 sequence (DNA): TGTGCCAGTAGTTTTAGGCCAGGGACAAACAATGAGCAGTTCTTC. Translated: CASSFRPGTNNEQFF.

The genes are TRBV10-1 and TRBJ2-5; D not resolved. Germline V gene sequence: CDR1 WNHNN, CDR2 SYGVQD (reference sequence). Trimming cost V 8 bases and J 0 bases, with 25 bases left between them. The CDR3 extends over 18 amino acids. CDR3 region: CASPAAEHHMADQETQYF. CDR3 coding DNA: TGCGCCAGCCCTGCCGCGGAACACCACATGGCGGACCAAGAGACCCAGTACTTC.

The rearrangement uses TRBV5-1 and TRBJ2-3; D might be TRBD1 (5 bases). The CDR3 contains 14 residues. The V and J ends lost 7 bases and 4 bases respectively, with 16 bases between them. Germline V gene lookup returns CDR1 SGHRS and CDR2 YFSETQ. The DNA of the CDR3 is TGCGCCAGCTCTGCAGGGCAGCTACCAGATACGCAGTATTTT. It encodes CASSAGQLPDTQYF.

At least ten counts were recorded for this clonotype. The chain combines TRBV7-9 with TRBJ1-2, with 7 bases fitting TRBD1. Germline loops: CDR1 SEHNR, CDR2 FQNEAQ (reference sequence). The V and J ends lost 3 bases and 9 bases, in that order; junction bases with no gene match: 7. There are 13 residues in the CDR3. CDR3 in amino acids: CASSFTGTESYTF. In DNA, the CDR3 is TGTGCCAGCAGCTTTACCGGGACAGAGAGCTACACCTTC.

This sequence joins TRBV5-4 and TRBJ1-6, with 8 bases identical to TRBD1. CDR1 is SGHNT and CDR2 is YYREEE in the germline V gene (reference sequence). J lost 6 bases, V lost 0 bases, and 2 bases had no gene match. The CDR3 covers 15 residues. Here the CDR3 reads CASSLGGQANSPLHF. CDR3 coding DNA: TGTGCCAGCAGCTTGGGGGGACAGGCTAATTCACCCCTCCACTTT.

This chain links TRBV6-5 with TRBJ2-3; D gene unclear. This CDR3 region has 15 residues. Germline assignment: CDR1 MNHEY and CDR2 SVGAGI. The V end was cut by 0 bases, the J end by 4 bases, with 11 bases between. CDR3 amino acids: CASSYSRPSADTQYF. CDR3 DNA: TGTGCCAGCAGTTACTCGCGCCCCTCGGCAGATACGCAGTATTTT.

This clonotype came up a few times. The chain combines TRBV7-2 with TRBJ2-3; 13 bases are a match to TRBD2. With V trimmed by 4 bases and J by 5 bases, 3 bases remained unmatched. Germline V gene data show CDR1 as SGHTA and CDR2 as FQGNSA. This CDR3 is built from 15 residues. The CDR3 DNA reads as TGTGCCAGCAGCTCGGGACTAGCGGGACTAGATACGCAGTATTTT. Translating it yields CASSSGLAGLDTQYF.

This sequence joins TRBV30 and TRBJ1-1; maybe TRBD1 (5 bases). The ends were cut back, 2 bases at V and 1 base at J, with 14 bases in the middle. Per germline, CDR1 GTSNPN and CDR2 SVGIG (reference sequence). The CDR3 sequence is 15 residues long. DNA for the CDR3: TGTGCCTGGAGTCCCCTTGGGGGGAGGAACACTGAAGCTTTCTTT. Translated: CAWSPLGGRNTEAFF. Full variable domain (outside the CDR3, taken from reference TRBV30 and TRBJ1-1): SQTIHQWPATLVQPVGSPLSLECTVEGTSNPNLYWYRQAAGRGLQLLFYSVGIGQISSEVPQNLSASRPQDRQFILSSKKLLLSDSGFYLCAWSPLGGRNTEAFFGQGTRLTVV.

This clonotype came up a few times. The rearrangement joins TRBV5-6 to TRBJ2-2; possibly TRBD2 for D (5 bases). This CDR3 comprises 16 residues. Germline V gene data show CDR1 as SGHDT and CDR2 as YYEEEE. V lost 2 bases and J lost 0, with 11 bases in between. CDR3 amino acids: CASSFTSGTNTGELFF. CDR3 nucleotide sequence: TGTGCCAGCAGCTTTACCTCGGGGACGAACACCGGGGAGCTGTTTTTT.